The T cell receptor (beta chain) described here comes from a study of cytomegalovirus exposure and HLA in healthy donors. Germline V CDR1 and CDR2: KGHSH, LQKENI. Unmatched junction bases numbered 5, after V lost 1 base and J lost 2 bases. CDR3 size: 16 residues. Findings and caveats of the study: TCR beta V- and J-gene trimming was later associated with a missense DCLRE1C variant. The study assumed roughly uniform donor sequencing depth for presence/absence analyses.

Note on this clone: The antigen remains unidentified.

The PCR was carried out with 60 Vbeta primers and 13 Jbeta primers. The assay was immunoSEQ multiplex PCR, and TCRdb's table has in-frame clones only and misses some. Of about 200,000 clones in the sample, 70% to 90% are singletons; the top ten hold around 0.3%. The donors (healthy individuals) were bone marrow donors. The chain recombines TRBV18 with TRBJ2-5; 9 bases align to TRBD1. The TCR originated in a woman in her 30s in good health and CMV-seronegative. The sequenced sample consisted of PBMCs. CDR3 in DNA: TGTGCCAGCTCACCACAGGACAGGGGCTTACAAGAGACCCAGTACTTC. Its protein is CASSPQDRGLQETQYF.